What follows are 31 T cell receptor beta chains derived from one specimen sequenced in a study of OX40 agonist ivuxolimab in advanced cancers. Libraries were constructed by the immunoSEQ multiplex PCR assay. Entries here come from immuneACCESS through TCRdb and include only in-frame sequences with V and J called. Some clones fail to appear in such tables; in the studies checked, an unresolved V gene covers under half of the shortfall, and the cause of the remainder is unknown. The sample records 80,000 or so clones, 86% of which are singletons. Of the sample, about 8.6% is held by the ten largest clones. This sample comprised CD4+ or CD8+ T cells sorted from blood, obtained in a trial of the OX40 agonist ivuxolimab. The receptor source for this set is an adult with an advanced solid tumor such as melanoma, head and neck, liver or kidney cancer.

This clone was recorded once. This chain links TRBV6-4 with TRBJ2-2; TRBD1 is a possible D gene (6 bases). Trimming shortened V by 4 bases and J by 3 bases, and 9 bases separated the two germline ends. The germline V gene has CDR1 MRHNA and CDR2 SNTAGT. CDR3 length: 14 amino acids. CDR3 region: CASSAQGDTGELFF. The CDR3 DNA is TGTGCCAGCAGTGCACAGGGAGACACCGGGGAGCTGTTTTTT.

The chain carries TRBV7-2 and TRBJ2-7; TRBD1 aligns across 7 bases. J gave up 0 bases and V 5 bases, and 7 bases lay outside the gene matches. The CDR3 has 15 amino acids. Per germline, CDR1 SGHTA and CDR2 FQGNSA. The CDR3 region has the DNA TGTGCCAGCAGCCCAAGAGGGACAGCCTCCTACGAGCAGTACTTC. As protein: CASSPRGTASYEQYF.

The gene calls are TRBV28 and TRBJ1-2, with D unresolved. V lost 1 base and J lost 8, with 11 bases in between. The CDR3 is made up of 13 amino acids. Per the germline V gene, CDR1 is MDHEN and CDR2 is SYDVKM. The CDR3 sequence: CASSLLGGLGYTF. The CDR3 DNA is TGTGCCAGCAGTTTATTGGGTGGATTAGGCTACACCTTC.

The chain has TRBV6-1 and TRBJ1-5; no firm D call. Trimming removed 1 base at V and 5 bases at J, with 3 bases between. The CDR3 extends over 12 amino acids. Germline V lookup: CDR1 MNHNS, CDR2 SASEGT. Written as DNA, the CDR3 is TGTGCCAGCAGTGAAGACTATCAGCCCCAGCATTTT. Translation: CASSEDYQPQHF.

This chain joins TRBV5-1 and TRBJ2-3, with TRBD2 as a possible D gene (5 bases). Germline V gene lookup returns CDR1 SGHRS and CDR2 YFSETQ. V shed 0 bases and J shed 3 bases, with 14 bases lying between them. The CDR3 spans 16 residues. As DNA, the CDR3 is TGCGCCAGCAGCTTGGAGGTCGGGGTTGGGACAGATACGCAGTATTTT. Protein sequence: CASSLEVGVGTDTQYF.

The V gene is TRBV28, the J gene TRBJ2-7; 7 bases are shared with TRBD2. V dropped 6 bases and J dropped 3; count of bases not matched to a gene: 5. The CDR3 runs 13 residues. Germline values: CDR1 MDHEN, CDR2 SYDVKM. CDR3 in DNA: TGTGCCAGCAGGAGAGCGGGGCTCTACGAGCAGTACTTC. Protein sequence: CASRRAGLYEQYF. Full variable domain (missing parts from reference TRBV28 and TRBJ2-7): DVKVTQSSRYLVKRTGEKVFLECVQDMDHENMFWYRQDPGLGLRLIYFSYDVKMKEKGDIPEGYSVSREKKERFSLILESASTNQTSMYLCASRRAGLYEQYFGPGTRLTVT.

DNA for the CDR3: TGTGCCAGCAGACCGGGACAGGGTAACACTGAAGCTTTCTTT. Protein sequence: CASRPGQGNTEAFF. The V call is TRBV14, the J call TRBJ1-1, with 9 bases aligning to TRBD1. V shed 6 bases and J 2 bases; nucleotides not matched to a gene: 4. The germline V gene has CDR1 SGHDN and CDR2 FVKESK. The CDR3 runs 14 residues.

The rearrangement joins TRBV7-2 to TRBJ1-6, with D uncertain. Trimming cost V 0 bases and J 10 bases, with 16 bases left between them. Germline CDR1 SGHTA, CDR2 FQGNSA. This CDR3 contains 16 residues. In DNA, the CDR3 is TGTGCCAGCAGCTTAGCGCCGGACCCGGGGAGATCACCCCTCCACTTT. It yields the protein CASSLAPDPGRSPLHF. Full variable domain (rest looked up from reference TRBV7-2 and TRBJ1-6): GAGVSQSPSNKVTEKGKDVELRCDPISGHTALYWYRQSLGQGLEFLIYFQGNSAPDKSGLPSDRFSAERTGGSVSTLTIQRTQQEDSAVYLCASSLAPDPGRSPLHFGNGTRLTVT.

This rearrangement joins TRBV19 to TRBJ1-2; D remains unclear. V was pared by 0 bases and J by 5 bases, with 13 bases between. Per the germline V gene, CDR1 is LNHDA and CDR2 is SQIVND (reference sequence). There are 15 residues in the CDR3. The CDR3, as DNA: TGTGCCAGTAGTATAGAAATTGCCGTTGGGTATGGCTACACCTTC. Translating it yields CASSIEIAVGYGYTF.

The chain carries TRBV28 and TRBJ1-1; D perhaps matches TRBD1 (6 bases). CDR3 length equals 15 residues. Germline values: CDR1 MDHEN, CDR2 SYDVKM. The V end lost 6 bases, the J end lost 3 bases, and 17 bases lay between the germline ends. In nucleotides, the CDR3 is TGTGCCAGCAGGTCCGCGCCAGGGGCAGACACTGAAGCTTTCTTT. It encodes CASRSAPGADTEAFF.

This clone occurred a few times. The chain employs TRBV5-1 and TRBJ2-3, with D possibly being TRBD1 (6 bases). Germline CDR1 and CDR2: SGHRS and YFSETQ. There are 15 residues in the CDR3. Trimming left V 0 bases short and J 4 bases short, with 12 bases between. The CDR3 here is CASSLDPGAPDTQYF. The DNA of the CDR3 is TGCGCCAGCAGCTTGGATCCAGGGGCCCCAGATACGCAGTATTTT.

This chain uses TRBV18 with TRBJ1-5; TRBD1 aligns across 7 bases. This CDR3 comprises 15 residues. The V gene end was trimmed by 3 bases and the J gene end by 2 bases; junction bases not matched to a gene: 4. Germline V gene sequence: CDR1 KGHSH, CDR2 LQKENI. This CDR3 reads CASSPTGSRNQPQHF. The CDR3, as DNA: TGTGCCAGCTCACCGACAGGGTCGCGCAATCAGCCCCAGCATTTT.

The sample holds a few counts of this clone. The V and J genes are TRBV5-1 and TRBJ2-3, with TRBD2 matching over 8 bases. The J segment lost 1 base and the V segment lost 3 bases, leaving 7 bases of the junction unmatched. Germline V gene sequence: CDR1 SGHRS, CDR2 YFSETQ. This CDR3 contains 16 residues. The CDR3 sequence: CASSSTGRGGTDTQYF. The CDR3 nucleotides are TGCGCCAGCAGCTCCACAGGGCGGGGGGGCACAGATACGCAGTATTTT.

J is TRBJ2-2 and V is TRBV11-1; D is undetermined. CDR1 is SGHAT, CDR2 FQDESV, per germline (reference sequence). V gave up 5 bases and J gave up 2 bases, with 3 bases separating them. The CDR3 is 12 amino acids. The CDR3 spells CASSLNTGELFF. The CDR3 DNA reads as TGTGCCAGCAGCCTCAACACCGGGGAGCTGTTTTTT.

The chain recombines TRBV19 with TRBJ1-6, with D uncertain. The CDR3 is 12 amino acids. Germline loops: CDR1 LNHDA, CDR2 SQIVND (reference sequence). The V end was cut by 5 bases, the J end by 10 bases, with 9 bases between. As DNA, the CDR3 is TGTGCCAGTAGTCCTCTGGGGTCACCCCTCCACTTT. It yields the protein CASSPLGSPLHF. Filled out from reference TRBV19 and TRBJ1-6, the complete variable domain reads DGGITQSPKYLFRKEGQNVTLSCEQNLNHDAMYWYRQDPGQGLRLIYYSQIVNDFQKGDIAEGYSVSREKKESFPLTVTSAQKNPTAFYLCASSPLGSPLHFGNGTRLTVT.

J is TRBJ2-6 and V is TRBV28; TRBD1 aligns across 8 bases. The CDR3 totals 17 residues. Germline V gives CDR1 MDHEN, CDR2 SYDVKM. V shed 5 bases, J shed 0 bases, and the junction held 6 bases outside the gene matches. The CDR3 region has the DNA TGTGCCAGCAGTCGGCCAGGGGGCGGCTCTGGGGCCAACGTCCTGACTTTC. This codes for CASSRPGGGSGANVLTF.

The chain is built from TRBV11-2 and TRBJ2-7, with D tentatively TRBD1 or TRBD2 (5 bases each). Per germline, CDR1 SGHAT and CDR2 FQNNGV. The V end lost 5 bases, the J end lost 5 bases, and 19 bases lay between the germline ends. This CDR3 region has 15 residues. The CDR3 bases are TGTGCCAGCAGCCCCTCGGCACCGAGGGGCAACGAGCAGTACTTC. Amino acid sequence: CASSPSAPRGNEQYF. Together with reference TRBV11-2 and TRBJ2-7, the CDR3 gives the full variable domain: EAGVAQSPRYKIIEKRQSVAFWCNPISGHATLYWYQQILGQGPKLLIQFQNNGVVDDSQLPKDRFSAERLKGVDSTLKIQPAKLEDSAVYLCASSPSAPRGNEQYFGPGTRLTVT.

This chain links TRBV19 with TRBJ2-2, with TRBD1 matching 10 bases. Trimming cost V 11 bases and J 7 bases; bases outside gene matches: 13. The CDR3 contains 15 residues. CDR1 and CDR2 from the germline V gene are LNHDA and SQIVND (reference sequence). The CDR3 loop is CASRKGQGLGGELFF. The CDR3 nucleotides read TGTGCCTCAAGGAAGGGACAGGGGTTGGGCGGGGAGCTGTTTTTT.

This chain joins TRBV20-1 and TRBJ2-7; a possible D gene is TRBD2 (5 bases). CDR1 is DFQATT, CDR2 SNEGSKA, per germline (reference sequence). This CDR3 is 11 amino acids long. V was shortened by 3 bases and J by 4 bases, with 7 bases between the two germline ends. CDR3 amino acids: CSASGEYEQYF. CDR3 coding DNA: TGCAGTGCTAGCGGGGAATACGAGCAGTACTTC.

The genes are TRBV6-5 and TRBJ1-5; D unresolved. V was trimmed by 5 bases and J by 8 bases, leaving 13 bases between them. Germline V gene sequence: CDR1 MNHEY, CDR2 SVGAGI. CDR3 length equals 13 residues. The CDR3 is CASSTRRAEPQHF. The CDR3 DNA reads as TGTGCCAGCAGTACTCGTCGGGCTGAGCCCCAGCATTTT.

The chain uses TRBV29-1 and TRBJ2-1, with TRBD2 matching 9 bases. Germline V gives CDR1 SQVTM, CDR2 ANQGSEA. This CDR3 is 14 amino acids long. The V and J ends lost 7 bases and 4 bases, in that order; junction bases with no gene match: 8. In DNA, the CDR3 is TGCAGCGCCCCTGCTAGCGGGATTTACAATGAGCAGTTCTTC. The encoded protein is CSAPASGIYNEQFF.

The V and J genes are TRBV30 and TRBJ2-2; D is ambiguous. Per germline, CDR1 GTSNPN and CDR2 SVGIG (reference sequence). CDR3 length: 14 residues. Trimming stripped 4 bases from V and 0 bases from J, with 9 bases between. The CDR3 sequence: CAWIRNTNTGELFF. In DNA form, the CDR3 reads TGTGCCTGGATTAGGAATACGAACACCGGGGAGCTGTTTTTT.

The V gene is TRBV6-5, the J gene TRBJ2-2; perhaps TRBD1 as D (5 bases). The germline CDR1 and CDR2 sequences are MNHEY and SVGAGI. Between the trimmed V and J ends, which lost 7 bases and 7 bases, there was a span of 10 bases. The length of the CDR3 is 12 residues. This CDR3 reads CASTPRGGELFF. CDR3 in DNA: TGTGCCAGCACCCCAAGGGGCGGGGAGCTGTTTTTT.

V gene TRBV2 combines with J gene TRBJ1-2, with 8 bases lining up with TRBD1. V shed 8 bases, J shed 8 bases, and the junction held 4 bases outside the gene matches. CDR3 length: 11 residues. Germline V gene data show CDR1 as SNHLY and CDR2 as FYNNEI. The CDR3 region is CASRTGQGYTF. The CDR3 region has the DNA TGTGCCAGCCGGACAGGGCAGGGCTACACCTTC.

This clone was counted once. The chain recombines TRBV4-3 with TRBJ1-2; no clear D gene. The CDR3 extends over 12 amino acids. The V end lost 4 bases, the J end lost 9 bases, and 12 bases lay between the germline ends. CDR1 is LGHNA, CDR2 YSLEER, per germline. The DNA for the CDR3 is TGCGCCAGCAGCCGCACCGCGGAAAGCTACACCTTC. Translated: CASSRTAESYTF.

The V call is TRBV4-1, the J call TRBJ2-2; TRBD1 agrees at 7 bases. Per the germline V gene, CDR1 is MGHRA and CDR2 is YSYEKL. The CDR3 covers 14 residues. V was pared by 2 bases and J by 6 bases, with 3 bases of the junction left unmatched. CDR3 nucleotide sequence: TGCGCCAGCAGCCAAAACGACAGGGCCGGGGAGCTGTTTTTT. Translated, it gives CASSQNDRAGELFF.

The chain is built from TRBV28 and TRBJ1-1; no definite D call. The CDR3 is 12 amino acids. Germline assignment: CDR1 MDHEN and CDR2 SYDVKM. Between the trimmed V and J ends, which lost 5 bases and 5 bases, there was a span of 9 bases. In DNA, the CDR3 is TGTGCCAGCAGTCTCTTGATGACTGAAGCTTTCTTT. Encoded protein: CASSLLMTEAFF.

This rearrangement joins TRBV5-1 to TRBJ2-1; 9 nucleotides match TRBD1. The CDR3 runs to 14 residues. Germline CDR1 reads SGHRS; CDR2 reads YFSETQ. The V and J ends lost 5 bases and 4 bases, in that order; junction bases with no gene match: 4. The CDR3 region is CASRPGTGYNEQFF. The CDR3 bases are TGCGCCAGCAGACCCGGGACAGGGTACAATGAGCAGTTCTTC.

The chain couples TRBV30 to TRBJ1-6; D is ambiguous. Germline V lookup: CDR1 GTSNPN, CDR2 SVGIG (reference sequence). CDR3 length: 14 amino acids. Trimming shortened V by 2 bases and J by 0 bases, and 5 bases separated the two germline ends. The CDR3 DNA reads as TGTGCCTGGAGTCGGAGCTCCTATAATTCACCCCTCCACTTT. This codes for CAWSRSSYNSPLHF.

The chain combines TRBV5-4 with TRBJ1-4; tentatively, D is TRBD1 (5 bases). The CDR3 runs to 14 residues. CDR1 and CDR2 from the germline V gene are SGHNT and YYREEE (reference sequence). The V and J ends lost 4 bases and 8 bases respectively, with 15 bases between them. The chain's CDR3 is CASSQGRGREKLFF. Here the CDR3 DNA reads TGTGCCAGCAGCCAGGGACGCGGTCGAGAAAAACTGTTTTTT.

The gene calls are TRBV6-5 and TRBJ1-5; D is undetermined. CDR1 and CDR2 (germline): MNHEY, SVGAGI. CDR3 length: 15 amino acids. V was trimmed by 0 bases and J by 2 bases, leaving 8 bases between them. CDR3 sequence reads: CASSYSARGNQPQHF. The CDR3 coding sequence is TGTGCCAGCAGTTACTCGGCAAGAGGCAATCAGCCCCAGCATTTT.